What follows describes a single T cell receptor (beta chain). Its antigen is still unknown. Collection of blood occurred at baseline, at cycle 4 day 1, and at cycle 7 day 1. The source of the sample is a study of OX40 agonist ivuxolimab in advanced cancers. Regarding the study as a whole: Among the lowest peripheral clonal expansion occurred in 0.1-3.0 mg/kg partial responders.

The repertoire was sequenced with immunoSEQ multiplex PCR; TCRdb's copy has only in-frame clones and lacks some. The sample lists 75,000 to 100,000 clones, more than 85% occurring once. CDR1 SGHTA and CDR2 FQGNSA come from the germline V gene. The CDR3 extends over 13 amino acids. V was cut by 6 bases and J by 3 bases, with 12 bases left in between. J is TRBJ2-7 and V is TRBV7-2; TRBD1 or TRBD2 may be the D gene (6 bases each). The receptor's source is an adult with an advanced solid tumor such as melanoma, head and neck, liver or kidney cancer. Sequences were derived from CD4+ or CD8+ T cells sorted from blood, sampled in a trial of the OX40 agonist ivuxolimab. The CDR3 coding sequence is TGTGCCAGCAGGCCGGGGGCTAACTACGAGCAGTACTTC. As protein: CASRPGANYEQYF.